The 14 T cell receptor beta chains given below trace back to one sample, sequenced in a study of OX40 agonist ivuxolimab in advanced cancers. Libraries were prepared by immunoSEQ multiplex PCR; TCRdb keeps only in-frame clonotypes and omits some of them. Of some 100,000 clones in the sample, roughly 80% were seen once. The input for sequencing was CD4+ or CD8+ T cells sorted from blood, taken in a trial of the OX40 agonist ivuxolimab. The receptors shown here come from an adult with an advanced solid tumor such as melanoma, head and neck, liver or kidney cancer.

The V gene is TRBV28, the J gene TRBJ1-6, with 10 bases fitting TRBD1. J lost 4 bases, V lost 3 bases, and 0 bases had no gene match. CDR3 size: 15 residues. Per the germline V gene, CDR1 is MDHEN and CDR2 is SYDVKM. CDR3 in DNA: TGTGCCAGCAGTTTGGGACAGGGGTATAATTCACCCCTCCACTTT. Its protein is CASSLGQGYNSPLHF. Full variable domain (rest looked up from reference TRBV28 and TRBJ1-6): DVKVTQSSRYLVKRTGEKVFLECVQDMDHENMFWYRQDPGLGLRLIYFSYDVKMKEKGDIPEGYSVSREKKERFSLILESASTNQTSMYLCASSLGQGYNSPLHFGNGTRLTVT.

This chain uses TRBV2 with TRBJ1-4; D is possibly TRBD1 (5 bases). The CDR3 covers 13 residues. Germline V CDR1 and CDR2: SNHLY, FYNNEI. V lost 8 bases and J lost 3, with 10 bases in between. As DNA, the CDR3 is TGTGCCAGCCTCCGGGGGGCTAATGAAAAACTGTTTTTT. As protein: CASLRGANEKLFF.

This chain links TRBV6-6 with TRBJ1-2; a possible D gene is TRBD1 (6 bases). The CDR3 sequence is 14 residues long. Germline V gene sequence: CDR1 MNHNY, CDR2 SVGAGI (reference sequence). Trimming took 6 bases from V and 4 from J, leaving 15 bases between them. CDR3 in amino acids: CASSRGQPIYGYTF. CDR3 DNA sequence: TGTGCCAGCAGCCGCGGACAGCCGATCTATGGCTACACCTTC.

This clone has only one observation. The rearrangement uses TRBV19 and TRBJ1-3; 8 nucleotides line up with TRBD1. This CDR3 comprises 15 residues. V lost 5 bases and J lost 4; bases outside the gene matches: 7. CDR1 is LNHDA, CDR2 SQIVND, per germline (reference sequence). CDR3 sequence (DNA): TGTGCCAGTAGTTCCGACAGGGGATTCGGAAACACCATATATTTT. It yields the protein CASSSDRGFGNTIYF.

This chain uses TRBV5-6 with TRBJ1-4, with TRBD1 matching over 9 bases. Trimming took 4 bases from V and 5 from J; bases not matched to a gene: 6. Germline V gene lookup returns CDR1 SGHDT and CDR2 YYEEEE. The CDR3 loop spans 15 amino acids. The CDR3 protein is CASSDTGTGNEKLFF. CDR3 bases: TGTGCCAGCAGCGATACCGGGACAGGGAATGAAAAACTGTTTTTT.

The chain couples TRBV7-2 to TRBJ1-1, with D tentatively TRBD1 (6 bases). The CDR3 is 13 residues long. Between the trimmed V and J ends, which lost 4 bases and 4 bases, there was a span of 10 bases. Germline V lookup: CDR1 SGHTA, CDR2 FQGNSA. CDR3 loop: CASSSSQGTEAFF. CDR3 DNA sequence: TGTGCCAGCAGCTCCTCACAGGGCACTGAAGCTTTCTTT.

The chain combines TRBV4-2 with TRBJ1-5, with TRBD1 matching 11 bases. Per germline, CDR1 LGHNA and CDR2 YNFKEQ. The ends lost 3 bases at V and 0 bases at J; junction bases unmatched: 4. The CDR3 totals 17 residues. In DNA, the CDR3 is TGTGCCAGCAGCCAGAGGACAGGGGGCTATAGCAATCAGCCCCAGCATTTT. Its translation: CASSQRTGGYSNQPQHF.

The chain is built from TRBV7-2 and TRBJ2-2; D gene unclear. Trimming shortened V by 1 base and J by 7 bases, and 7 bases separated the two germline ends. Per germline, CDR1 SGHTA and CDR2 FQGNSA. The CDR3 is 13 amino acids. This CDR3 is CASSLESGGELFF. As DNA, the CDR3 is TGTGCCAGCAGCTTAGAGTCGGGCGGGGAGCTGTTTTTT. The full variable domain, in which reference TRBV7-2 and TRBJ2-2 provide the parts outside the CDR3, is GAGVSQSPSNKVTEKGKDVELRCDPISGHTALYWYRQSLGQGLEFLIYFQGNSAPDKSGLPSDRFSAERTGGSVSTLTIQRTQQEDSAVYLCASSLESGGELFFGEGSRLTVL.

V is TRBV2 and J is TRBJ2-1, with D possibly TRBD1 on 6 matching bases. The germline gives CDR1 SNHLY, CDR2 FYNNEI. The CDR3 has 15 amino acids. The germline V and J ends were trimmed by 3 bases and 6 bases, with 15 bases remaining between them. The CDR3 region has the DNA TGTGCCAGCAGTGATTCGCAGGGGACCACCAATGAGCAGTTCTTC. Translated: CASSDSQGTTNEQFF.

As for this clone: One end of the junction does not line up with germline, which may come from a read error. The CDR3 sequence is CASREGPGTEAFF. The CDR3 nucleotides read TGTGCCAGCAGGGAAGGACCGGGGACTGAAGCTTTCTTT. J is TRBJ1-1 and V is TRBV2; D call uncertain. CDR3 length equals 13 residues. Germline V gene sequence: CDR1 SNHLY, CDR2 FYNNEI.

CDR3 in amino acids: CASSGGASSYNEQFF. The CDR3 DNA sequence: TGTGCCAGCAGCGGCGGGGCAAGCTCCTACAATGAGCAGTTCTTC. This chain connects TRBV9 to TRBJ2-1; the D gene is possibly TRBD2 (6 bases). Trimming left V 3 bases short and J 0 bases short, with 10 bases between. The length of the CDR3 is 15 residues. The germline V gene encodes CDR1 SGDLS and CDR2 YYNGEE.

The chain recombines TRBV4-3 with TRBJ2-5; tentative D call: TRBD1 (6 bases). V was trimmed by 4 bases and J by 0 bases, leaving 15 bases between them. The CDR3 length is 16 residues. Germline CDR1 reads LGHNA; CDR2 reads YSLEER. This CDR3 is CASSPGTQRNQETQYF. The CDR3 nucleotides are TGCGCCAGCAGCCCGGGGACACAGAGGAACCAAGAGACCCAGTACTTC.

This clone has a single count. The chain links TRBV28 to TRBJ2-5; D unclear. Trimming removed 8 bases at V and 2 bases at J, with 3 bases between. Germline CDR1 reads MDHEN; CDR2 reads SYDVKM. The CDR3 is made up of 10 amino acids. The CDR3, as DNA: TGTGCCAGCGGGCAAGAGACCCAGTACTTC. Protein product: CASGQETQYF.

The CDR3, as DNA: TGTGCCAGCACCCGAAGGTCCGATACGCAGTATTTT. It yields the protein CASTRRSDTQYF. The rearrangement links TRBV6-6 to TRBJ2-3; D gene ambiguous. V was cut by 7 bases and J by 6 bases, with 11 bases left in between. Looked up from germline, CDR1 is MNHNY and CDR2 is SVGAGI (reference sequence). This CDR3 is 12 amino acids long.